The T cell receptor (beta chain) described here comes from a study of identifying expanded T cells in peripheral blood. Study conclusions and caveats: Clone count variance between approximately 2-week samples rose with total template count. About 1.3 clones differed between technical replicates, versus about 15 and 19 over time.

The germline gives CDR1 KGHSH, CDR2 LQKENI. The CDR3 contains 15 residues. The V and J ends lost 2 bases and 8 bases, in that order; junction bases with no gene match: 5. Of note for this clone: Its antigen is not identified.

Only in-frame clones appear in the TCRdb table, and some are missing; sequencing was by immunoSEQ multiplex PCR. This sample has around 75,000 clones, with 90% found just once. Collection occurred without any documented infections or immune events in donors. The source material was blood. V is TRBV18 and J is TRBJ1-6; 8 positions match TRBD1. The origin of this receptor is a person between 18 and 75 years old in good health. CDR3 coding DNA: TGTGCCAGCTCACCATCACAGGGGGTACATTCACCCCTCCACTTT. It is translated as CASSPSQGVHSPLHF.